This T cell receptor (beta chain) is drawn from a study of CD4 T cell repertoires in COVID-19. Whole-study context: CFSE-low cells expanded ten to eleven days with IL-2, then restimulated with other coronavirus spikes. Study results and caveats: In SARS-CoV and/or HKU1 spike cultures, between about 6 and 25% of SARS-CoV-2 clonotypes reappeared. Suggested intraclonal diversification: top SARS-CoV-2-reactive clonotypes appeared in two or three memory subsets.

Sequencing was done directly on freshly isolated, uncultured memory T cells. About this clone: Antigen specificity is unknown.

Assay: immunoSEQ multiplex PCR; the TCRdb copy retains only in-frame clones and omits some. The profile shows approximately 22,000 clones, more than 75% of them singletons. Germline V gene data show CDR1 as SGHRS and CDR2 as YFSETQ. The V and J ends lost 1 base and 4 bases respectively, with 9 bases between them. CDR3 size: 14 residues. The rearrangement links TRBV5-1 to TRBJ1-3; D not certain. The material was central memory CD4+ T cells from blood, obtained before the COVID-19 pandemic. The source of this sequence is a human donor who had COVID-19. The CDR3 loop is CASSLMSVGNTIYF. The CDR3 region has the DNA TGCGCCAGCAGCTTGATGTCCGTCGGAAACACCATATATTTT.